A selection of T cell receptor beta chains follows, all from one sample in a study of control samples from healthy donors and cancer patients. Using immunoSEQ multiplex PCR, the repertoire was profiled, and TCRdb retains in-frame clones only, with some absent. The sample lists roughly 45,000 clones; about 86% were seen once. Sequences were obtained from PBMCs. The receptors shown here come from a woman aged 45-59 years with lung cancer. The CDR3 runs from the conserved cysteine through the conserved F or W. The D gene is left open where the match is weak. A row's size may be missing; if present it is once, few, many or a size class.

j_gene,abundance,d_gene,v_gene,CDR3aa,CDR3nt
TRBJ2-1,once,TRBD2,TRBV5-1,CASRPGGGSSYNEQFF,TGCGCCAGCAGGCCCGGGGGAGGGAGCTCCTACAATGAGCAGTTCTTC
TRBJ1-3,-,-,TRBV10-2,CASSARRHLSGNTIYF,TGCGCCAGCAGTGCACGACGGCACCTCTCTGGAAACACCATATATTTT
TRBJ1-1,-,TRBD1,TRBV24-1,CATTRGQGRSTEAFF,TGTGCCACCACACGTGGACAGGGAAGAAGCACTGAAGCTTTCTTT
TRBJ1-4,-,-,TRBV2,CASNRGTNEKLFF,TGTGCCAGCAACCGGGGGACTAATGAAAAACTGTTTTTT
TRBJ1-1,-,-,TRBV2,CASRGTEAFF,TGTGCCAGCAGGGGGACTGAAGCTTTCTTT
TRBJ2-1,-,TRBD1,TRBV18,CASSPGTGNEQFF,TGTGCCAGCTCACCAGGGACAGGGAATGAGCAGTTCTTC
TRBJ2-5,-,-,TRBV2,CASSVSRETQYF,TGTGCCAGCAGTGTCTCGCGAGAGACCCAGTACTTC
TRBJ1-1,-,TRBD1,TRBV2,CASGPDRDTEAFF,TGTGCCAGCGGGCCCGACAGGGACACTGAAGCTTTCTTT
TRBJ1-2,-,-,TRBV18,CASSPSPGLDGYTF,TGTGCCAGCTCACCCTCCCCGGGTCTGGATGGCTACACCTTC
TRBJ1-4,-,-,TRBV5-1,CASRSDTLPTNEKLFF,TGCGCCAGCAGGTCTGACACCCTCCCGACTAATGAAAAACTGTTTTTT
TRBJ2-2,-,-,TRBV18,CASSPVRQGNTGELFF,TGTGCCAGCTCACCGGTTAGGCAGGGGAACACCGGGGAGCTGTTTTTT
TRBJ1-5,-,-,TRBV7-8,CASSPGPPTPLNQPQHF,TGTGCCAGCAGCCCCGGCCCCCCGACACCGCTCAATCAGCCCCAGCATTTT
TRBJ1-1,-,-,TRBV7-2,CASSLEWGRNTEAFF,TGTGCCAGCAGCTTAGAATGGGGCAGGAACACTGAAGCTTTCTTT
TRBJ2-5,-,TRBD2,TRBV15,CATSRVSGLGAETQYF,TGTGCCACCAGCAGAGTTTCCGGACTAGGAGCAGAGACCCAGTACTTC
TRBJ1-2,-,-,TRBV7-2,CASSSDGDYGYTF,TGTGCCAGCAGCTCGGACGGCGACTATGGCTACACCTTC
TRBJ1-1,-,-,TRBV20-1,CSASQPPEAFF,TGCAGTGCTAGCCAACCCCCTGAAGCTTTCTTT
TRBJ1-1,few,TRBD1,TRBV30,CAWGTGNTEAFF,TGTGCCTGGGGGACAGGGAACACTGAAGCTTTCTTT
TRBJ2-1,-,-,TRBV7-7,CASSLDEGDNEQFF,TGTGCCAGCAGCTTAGATGAGGGAGACAATGAGCAGTTCTTC
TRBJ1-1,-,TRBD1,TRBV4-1,CASSQGTGADTEAFF,TGCGCCAGCAGCCAAGGGACAGGGGCAGACACTGAAGCTTTCTTT
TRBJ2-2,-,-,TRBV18,CASSPPAVLTGELFF,TGTGCCAGCTCACCACCTGCGGTACTCACCGGGGAGCTGTTTTTT
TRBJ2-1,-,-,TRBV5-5,CASSLRSTSYNEQFF,TGTGCCAGCAGCTTAAGGTCGACCTCCTACAATGAGCAGTTCTTC
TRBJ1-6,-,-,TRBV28,CASSQGNNNSPLHF,TGTGCCAGCAGTCAGGGTAACAATAATTCACCCCTCCACTTT
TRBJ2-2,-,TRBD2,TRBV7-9,CASSPKGGANTGELFF,TGTGCCAGCAGCCCAAAGGGAGGGGCGAACACCGGGGAGCTGTTTTTT
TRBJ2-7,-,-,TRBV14,CASSRRAAITEQYF,TGTGCCAGCAGCCGCCGAGCCGCTATTACAGAGCAGTACTTC
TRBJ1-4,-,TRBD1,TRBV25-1,CASSGDRGQGEKLFF,TGTGCCAGCAGTGGGGACAGGGGGCAAGGAGAAAAACTGTTTTTT
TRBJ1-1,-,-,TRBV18,CASSPNTEAFF,TGTGCCAGCTCTCCTAACACTGAAGCTTTCTTT
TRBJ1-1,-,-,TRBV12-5,CASGSGLRGYTEAFF,TGTGCTAGTGGTTCCGGACTGAGGGGATACACTGAAGCTTTCTTT
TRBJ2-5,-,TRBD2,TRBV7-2,CASSLRQTSGGHQETQYF,TGTGCCAGCAGCTTACGACAAACTAGCGGGGGGCACCAAGAGACCCAGTACTTC
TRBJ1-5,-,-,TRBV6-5,CASSLRPGNQPQHF,TGTGCCAGCAGTCTACGACCCGGCAATCAGCCCCAGCATTTT
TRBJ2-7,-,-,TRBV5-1,CASSDGTDSSYEQYF,TGCGCCAGCAGCGATGGGACGGACAGCTCCTACGAGCAGTACTTC
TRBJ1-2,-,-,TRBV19,CASKSGAGQSYGYTF,TGTGCCAGTAAGAGTGGTGCAGGGCAGAGCTATGGCTACACCTTC
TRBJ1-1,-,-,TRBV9,CASRSTGSEDTEAFF,TGTGCCAGCAGATCGACGGGATCGGAGGACACTGAAGCTTTCTTT
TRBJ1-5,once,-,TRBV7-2,CASSLVQEQPQHF,TGTGCCAGCAGCTTAGTACAGGAACAGCCCCAGCATTTT
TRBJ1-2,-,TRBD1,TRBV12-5,CASGPNRGQGGYTF,TGTGCTAGTGGCCCGAACAGGGGGCAAGGTGGCTACACCTTC
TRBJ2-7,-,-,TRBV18,CASSPQGSSYEQYF,TGTGCCAGCTCACCACAAGGGTCCTCCTACGAGCAGTACTTC
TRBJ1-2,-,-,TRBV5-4,CASSIDNYGYTF,TGTGCCAGCAGTATTGATAACTATGGCTACACCTTC
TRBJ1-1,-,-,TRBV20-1,CSARDTEAFF,TGCAGTGCTAGAGACACTGAAGCTTTCTTT
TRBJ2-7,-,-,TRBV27,CASMYRRAQGGTKQYF,TGTGCCAGCATGTACCGCCGTGCCCAGGGTGGGACGAAGCAGTACTTC
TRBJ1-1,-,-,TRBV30,CAWRGQANTEAFF,TGTGCCTGGAGAGGGCAAGCGAACACTGAAGCTTTCTTT
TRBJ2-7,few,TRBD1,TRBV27,CASSPRTGGLYEQYF,TGTGCCAGCAGTCCTAGGACAGGGGGTCTCTACGAGCAGTACTTC
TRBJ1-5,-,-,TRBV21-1,CASSSSMGGYQPQHF,TGTGCCAGCAGCAGCAGCATGGGTGGTTATCAGCCCCAGCATTTT
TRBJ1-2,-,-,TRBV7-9,CASSPVGQMINYGYTF,TGTGCCAGCAGCCCAGTCGGGCAGATGATAAACTATGGCTACACCTTC
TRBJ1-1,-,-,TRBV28,CASSFRNTEAFF,TGTGCCAGCAGTTTCAGGAACACTGAAGCTTTCTTT
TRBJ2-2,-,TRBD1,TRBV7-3,CASSPSGQGAGELFF,TGTGCCAGCAGCCCTTCGGGACAGGGGGCCGGGGAGCTGTTTTTT
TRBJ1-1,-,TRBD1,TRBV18,CASSPTGTGLMNTEAFF,TGTGCCAGCTCACCGACCGGGACAGGGCTAATGAACACTGAAGCTTTCTTT
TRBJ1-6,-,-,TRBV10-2,CASSDTQGMVSPLHF,TGCGCCAGCAGTGATACTCAGGGAATGGTTTCACCCCTCCACTTT
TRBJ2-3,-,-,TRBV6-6,CASSYLEGTDTQYF,TGTGCCAGCAGTTATCTGGAGGGGACAGATACGCAGTATTTT
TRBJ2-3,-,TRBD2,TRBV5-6,CASSPITSGGINTQYF,TGTGCCAGCAGCCCGATCACTAGCGGGGGGATTAATACGCAGTATTTT
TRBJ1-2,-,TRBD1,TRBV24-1,CATSGRTGGTGYTF,TGTGCCACCAGTGGTAGGACAGGGGGTACTGGCTACACCTTC
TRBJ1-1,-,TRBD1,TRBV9,CASSVDAGGTEAFF,TGTGCCAGCAGCGTAGATGCAGGGGGAACTGAAGCTTTCTTT
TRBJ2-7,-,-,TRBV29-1,CSVGQVGGTYEQYF,TGCAGCGTCGGGCAGGTGGGAGGAACCTACGAGCAGTACTTC
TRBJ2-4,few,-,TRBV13,CASSLYGAKNIQYF,TGTGCCAGCAGCTTATATGGGGCCAAAAACATTCAGTACTTC